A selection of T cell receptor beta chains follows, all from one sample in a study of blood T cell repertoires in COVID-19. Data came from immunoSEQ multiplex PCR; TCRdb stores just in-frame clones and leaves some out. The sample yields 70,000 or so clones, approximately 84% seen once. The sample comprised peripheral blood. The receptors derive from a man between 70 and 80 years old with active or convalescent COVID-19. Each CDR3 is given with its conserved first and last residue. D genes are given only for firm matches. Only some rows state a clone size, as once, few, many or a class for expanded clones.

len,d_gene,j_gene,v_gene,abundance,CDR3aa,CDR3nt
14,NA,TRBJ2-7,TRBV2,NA,CASSDDGLAHEQYF,TGTGCCAGCAGTGACGACGGCCTAGCCCACGAGCAGTACTTC
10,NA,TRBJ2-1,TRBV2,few,CASRAGSAFF,TGTGCCAGCAGGGCGGGATCGGCGTTCTTC
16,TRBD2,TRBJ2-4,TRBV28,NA,CASSFELAGAKNIQYF,TGTGCCAGCAGTTTCGAGCTAGCGGGAGCCAAAAACATTCAGTACTTC
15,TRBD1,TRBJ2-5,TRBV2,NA,CASSKGQTLVETQYF,TGTGCCAGCTCTAAGGGACAGACTCTCGTTGAGACCCAGTACTTC
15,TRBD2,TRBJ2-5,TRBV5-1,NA,CASSGTSGIGETQYF,TGCGCCAGCAGCGGGACTAGCGGGATAGGAGAGACCCAGTACTTC
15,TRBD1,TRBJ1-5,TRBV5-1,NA,CASSLGSGGNQPQHF,TGCGCCAGCAGCTTGGGATCAGGGGGGAATCAGCCCCAGCATTTT
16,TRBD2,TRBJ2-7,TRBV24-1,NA,CATSDPTAGRTGEQYF,TGTGCCACCAGTGATCCCACGGCCGGGAGGACGGGCGAGCAGTACTTC
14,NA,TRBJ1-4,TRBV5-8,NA,CASSLRRVGEKLFF,TGTGCCAGCAGCTTGAGGAGGGTTGGTGAAAAACTGTTTTTT
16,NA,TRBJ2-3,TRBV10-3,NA,CAISVGGGRITDTQYF,TGTGCCATCAGTGTAGGTGGCGGTCGTATCACAGATACGCAGTATTTT
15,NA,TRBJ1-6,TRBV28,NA,CASRTESTYNSPLHF,TGTGCCAGCAGGACGGAGTCGACCTATAATTCACCCCTCCACTTT
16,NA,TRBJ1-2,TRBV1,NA,CTSSSPGTATNYGYTF,TGCACCAGCAGCTCACCCGGGACAGCTACTAACTATGGCTACACCTTC
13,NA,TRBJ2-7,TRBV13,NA,CASSSWGSYEQYF,TGTGCCAGCAGCTCGTGGGGCAGCTACGAGCAGTACTTC
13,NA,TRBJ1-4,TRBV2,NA,CAGRASAGEKLFF,TGTGCCGGCCGGGCTTCAGCGGGCGAAAAACTGTTTTTT
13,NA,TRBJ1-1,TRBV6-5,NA,CAIRGPVNTEAFF,TGTGCCATAAGGGGTCCCGTGAACACTGAAGCTTTCTTT
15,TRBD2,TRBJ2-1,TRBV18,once,CASSPALAGGNEQFF,TGTGCCAGCTCACCAGCACTAGCGGGAGGCAATGAGCAGTTCTTC